The present TCR beta chain was sequenced within a study of T cells in Graves' hyperthyroidism and ophthalmopathy. TCR beta CDR3 region amplification was performed from RNA transcripts. The TCR CDR3 first-round RT-PCR relied on the HTBI primer set. TCRdb re-derived calls from the multiplex PCR reads in MiXCR, one entry per CDR3 protein. Altogether 100,000 to 140,000 distinct CDR3 sequences are present, around a sixth being singletons, with the ten largest covering 35% to 50%. The source is a woman aged 50 to 60 with Graves' hyperthyroidism. The sample consisted of blood.

The CDR3 protein is CASSLKRGSQETQYF. The CDR3 nucleotides read TGTGCCAGCAGCTTGAAGCGGGGGAGCCAAGAGACCCAGTACTTC. The chain employs TRBV5-8 and TRBJ2-5; 8 bases line up with TRBD2. From germline, CDR1 is SGHTS and CDR2 YDEGEE. The CDR3 extends over 15 amino acids. J was trimmed by 1 base and V by 1 base; bases with no gene match: 3.